This T cell receptor beta chain stems from a study of blood T cells in healthy people across ages. The second PCR ran roughly 7 to 12 cycles with a sample-barcoded 5' primer and J-beta primers. CDR3-containing paired-end reads numbering at least 3 million came from each sample. TCRdb ran MiXCR on the 5' RACE reads and lists one entry per CDR3 protein. The table records some 1,800,000 distinct CDR3 sequences, about two fifths of them present only once. Germline V gene sequence: CDR1 MNHEY, CDR2 SVGEGT. V lost 2 bases, J lost 5 bases, and 12 bases lay in between. The CDR3 runs 14 residues. This chain uses TRBV6-2 or TRBV6-3 with TRBJ2-5; D tentatively reads TRBD1 or TRBD2 (6 bases each). The source material was blood. The clonotype was recovered from a human donor in good health. CDR3 nucleotides: TGTGCCAGCAGTTACCTGGGGGGCCGGGAGACCCAGTACTTC. Translating gives CASSYLGGRETQYF.